This T cell receptor (beta chain) was identified during a study of T cell changes during pregnancy in multiple sclerosis. The CDR3 consists of 13 residues. V lost 5 bases and J 12 bases, leaving 20 bases between the germline ends. Germline assignment: CDR1 GTSNPN and CDR2 SVGIG (reference sequence). The data were produced by immunoSEQ multiplex PCR, yet TCRdb's version contains in-frame clones alone and is incomplete. The sample contains tens of thousands of clones, around 94% of which appear only once. The chain recombines TRBV30 with TRBJ1-5, with D perhaps matching TRBD1 (6 bases). The TCR comes from a female donor with multiple sclerosis, enrolled in a pregnancy study. Material: CD8+ T cells from peripheral blood mononuclear cells, obtained after pregnancy. CDR3 bases: TGTGCCTGGTCCGGACAGAGCTCGGTGGACCAGCATTTT. Translating gives CAWSGQSSVDQHF.